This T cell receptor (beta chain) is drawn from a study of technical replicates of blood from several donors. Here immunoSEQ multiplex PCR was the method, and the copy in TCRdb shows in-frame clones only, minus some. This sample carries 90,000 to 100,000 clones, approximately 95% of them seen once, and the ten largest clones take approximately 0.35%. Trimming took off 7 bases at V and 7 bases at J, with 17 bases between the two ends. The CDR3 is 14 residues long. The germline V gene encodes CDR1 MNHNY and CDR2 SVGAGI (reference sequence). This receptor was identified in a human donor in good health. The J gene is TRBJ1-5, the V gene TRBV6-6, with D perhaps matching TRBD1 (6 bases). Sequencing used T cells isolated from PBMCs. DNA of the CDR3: TGTGCCAGCACTGGGGGCCGGGACGGGCAGCCCCAGCATTTT. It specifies CASTGGRDGQPQHF.